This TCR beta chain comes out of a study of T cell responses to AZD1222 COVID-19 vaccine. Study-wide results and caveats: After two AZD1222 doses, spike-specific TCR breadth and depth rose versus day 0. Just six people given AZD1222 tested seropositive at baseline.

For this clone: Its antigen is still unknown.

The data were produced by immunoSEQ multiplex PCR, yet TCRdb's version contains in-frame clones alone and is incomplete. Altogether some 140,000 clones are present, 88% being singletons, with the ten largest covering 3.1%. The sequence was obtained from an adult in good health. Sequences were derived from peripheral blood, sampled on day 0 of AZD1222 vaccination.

The CDR3 region has the DNA TGTGCCAGCAGCTTGGAAGGGGGCGACAATGGCTACACCTTC. It specifies CASSLEGGDNGYTF. The chain carries TRBV5-4 and TRBJ1-2; the match to TRBD1 covers 7 bases. The CDR3 totals 14 residues. Trimming cost V 0 bases and J 6 bases; bases outside gene matches: 5. The V gene's germline CDR1 is SGHNT and CDR2 YYREEE (reference sequence).